The 10 T cell receptor beta chains given below trace back to one sample, sequenced in a study of cytomegalovirus exposure and HLA in healthy donors. The PCR had 60 Vbeta and 13 Jbeta primers. Libraries were prepared by immunoSEQ multiplex PCR; TCRdb keeps only in-frame clonotypes and omits some of them. The profile shows approximately 150,000 clones, 70% to 90% of them singletons. Sequencing was done on a sample of PBMCs. The receptor set was obtained from a woman aged 25-40 years in good health and CMV-seropositive.

The chain recombines TRBV7-2 with TRBJ2-5, with a tentative D call TRBD2 (7 bases). Germline lookup yields CDR1 SGHTA and CDR2 FQGNSA. The V end lost 5 bases, the J end lost 1 base, and 8 bases lay between the germline ends. This CDR3 region has 13 residues. In nucleotides, the CDR3 is TGTGCCAGCAGCCGGGGGGCCCAAGAGACCCAGTACTTC. Protein: CASSRGAQETQYF.

The chain joins TRBV29-1 to TRBJ1-4; D unclear. V dropped 4 bases and J dropped 0 bases, with 18 bases sitting between them. The CDR3 is made up of 17 amino acids. Germline loops: CDR1 SQVTM, CDR2 ANQGSEA. Here the CDR3 DNA reads TGCAGCGTTGGAGGCACTCTTACCTCTGCAACTAATGAAAAACTGTTTTTT. It codes for CSVGGTLTSATNEKLFF.

CDR3 in DNA: TGTGCCAGCAGTGGGGACCGGGACAAGTTTCTATCCCAGCATTTT. This codes for CASSGDRDKFLSQHF. V and J are TRBV6-1 and TRBJ1-5, with D perhaps TRBD1 (6 bases). CDR3 length: 15 residues. V was trimmed by 4 bases and J by 11 bases, leaving 21 bases between them. The germline gives CDR1 MNHNS, CDR2 SASEGT.

The chain combines TRBV9 with TRBJ1-5; D is undetermined. CDR3 length: 13 residues. Germline V CDR1 and CDR2: SGDLS, YYNGEE. V was trimmed by 1 base and J by 6 bases, leaving 8 bases between them. DNA for the CDR3: TGTGCCAGCAGCGTATCCCCCTTTCAGCCCCAGCATTTT. It encodes CASSVSPFQPQHF.

This clone was found a few times. The rearrangement uses TRBV16 and TRBJ1-6; D uncertain. Trimming took off 2 bases at V and 6 bases at J, with 8 bases between the two ends. The germline V gene has CDR1 KGHSY and CDR2 FQNENV. This CDR3 spans 14 amino acids. The CDR3 loop reads CASSQSGLNSPLHF. CDR3 nucleotide sequence: TGTGCCAGCAGCCAAAGCGGGCTTAATTCACCCCTCCACTTT.

This chain connects TRBV18 to TRBJ2-7; tentatively, D is TRBD1 (5 bases). The germline V and J ends were trimmed by 4 bases and 6 bases, with 13 bases remaining between them. Germline V gives CDR1 KGHSH, CDR2 LQKENI. This CDR3 spans 13 amino acids. For the CDR3, the DNA is TGTGCCAGCTCACGAGGTCTAACAGGCGAGCAGTACTTC. Translation: CASSRGLTGEQYF.

This sequence joins TRBV7-2 and TRBJ1-6, with no clear D. The germline CDR1 and CDR2 sequences are SGHTA and FQGNSA. Trimming removed 3 bases from V and 7 bases from J, with 7 bases in between. The CDR3 is 13 amino acids. CDR3 sequence: CASSFNGNSPLHF. DNA for the CDR3: TGTGCCAGCAGCTTCAACGGGAATTCACCCCTCCACTTT.

The gene calls are TRBV5-5 and TRBJ2-3; 11 bases line up with TRBD2. With V trimmed by 4 bases and J by 1 base, 2 bases remained unmatched. CDR3 length equals 15 residues. Germline V lookup: CDR1 SGHKS, CDR2 YYEKEE (reference sequence). Here the CDR3 reads CASSVLAGGTDTQYF. The CDR3 DNA reads as TGTGCCAGCAGCGTACTAGCGGGGGGCACAGATACGCAGTATTTT.

This rearrangement joins TRBV5-1 to TRBJ2-5, with 13 bases fitting TRBD2. The V gene's germline CDR1 is SGHRS and CDR2 YFSETQ. This CDR3 has 16 amino acids. Unmatched junction bases numbered 6, after V lost 2 bases and J lost 5 bases. This CDR3 is CASSFGLAGDYETQYF. Here the CDR3 DNA reads TGCGCCAGCAGCTTCGGACTAGCGGGGGATTACGAGACCCAGTACTTC.

The chain has TRBV2 and TRBJ1-6; D is uncertain. Germline CDR1 reads SNHLY; CDR2 reads FYNNEI. V dropped 4 bases and J dropped 0 bases, with 7 bases sitting between them. The CDR3 loop spans 15 amino acids. As DNA, the CDR3 is TGTGCCAGCAGTGGAAAGAGCTCCTATAATTCACCCCTCCACTTT. Translation gives CASSGKSSYNSPLHF.